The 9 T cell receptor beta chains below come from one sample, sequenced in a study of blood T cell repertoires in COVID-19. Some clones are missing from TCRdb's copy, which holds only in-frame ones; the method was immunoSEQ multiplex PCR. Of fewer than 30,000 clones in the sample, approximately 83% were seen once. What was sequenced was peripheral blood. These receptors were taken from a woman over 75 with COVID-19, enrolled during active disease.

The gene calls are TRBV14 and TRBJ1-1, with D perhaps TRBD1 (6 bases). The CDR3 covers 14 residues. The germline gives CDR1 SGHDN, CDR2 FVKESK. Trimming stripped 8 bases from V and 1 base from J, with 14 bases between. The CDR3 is CASQPQGKNTEAFF. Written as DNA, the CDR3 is TGTGCCAGCCAACCCCAGGGGAAGAACACTGAAGCTTTCTTT. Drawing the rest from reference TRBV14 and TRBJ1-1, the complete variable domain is EAGVTQFPSHSVIEKGQTVTLRCDPISGHDNLYWYRRVMGKEIKFLLHFVKESKQDESGMPNNRFLAERTGGTYSTLKVQPAELEDSGVYFCASQPQGKNTEAFFGQGTRLTVV.

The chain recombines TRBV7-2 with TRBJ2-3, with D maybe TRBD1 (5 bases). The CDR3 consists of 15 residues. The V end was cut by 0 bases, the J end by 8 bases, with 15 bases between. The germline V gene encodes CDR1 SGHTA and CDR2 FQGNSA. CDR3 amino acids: CASSLAPQAIGTQYF. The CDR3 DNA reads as TGTGCCAGCAGCTTAGCCCCACAGGCCATAGGTACGCAGTATTTT.

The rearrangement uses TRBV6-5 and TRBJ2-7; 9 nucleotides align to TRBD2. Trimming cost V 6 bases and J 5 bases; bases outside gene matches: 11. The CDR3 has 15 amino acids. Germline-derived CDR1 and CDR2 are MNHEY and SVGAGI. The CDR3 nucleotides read TGTGCCAGCAGAACGAGCGGGGGGCCCTTTCACGAGCAGTACTTC. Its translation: CASRTSGGPFHEQYF.

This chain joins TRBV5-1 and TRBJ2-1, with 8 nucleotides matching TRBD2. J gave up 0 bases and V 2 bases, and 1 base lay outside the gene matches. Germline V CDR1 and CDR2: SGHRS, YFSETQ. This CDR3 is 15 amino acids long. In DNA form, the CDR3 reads TGCGCCAGCAGCTTTAGCGGGGCCTCCTACAATGAGCAGTTCTTC. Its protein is CASSFSGASYNEQFF.

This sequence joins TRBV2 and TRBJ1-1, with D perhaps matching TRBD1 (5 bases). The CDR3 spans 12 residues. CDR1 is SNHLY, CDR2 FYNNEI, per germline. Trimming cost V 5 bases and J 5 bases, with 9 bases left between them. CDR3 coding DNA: TGTGCCAGCAGTCGCGGGGGGACTGAAGCTTTCTTT. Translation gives CASSRGGTEAFF.

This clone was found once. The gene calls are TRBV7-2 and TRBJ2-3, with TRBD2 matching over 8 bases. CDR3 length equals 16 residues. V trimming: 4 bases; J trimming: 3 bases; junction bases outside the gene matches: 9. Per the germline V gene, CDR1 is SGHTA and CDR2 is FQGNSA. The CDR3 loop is CASSSFRGGRTDTQYF. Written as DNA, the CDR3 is TGTGCCAGCAGCTCTTTTCGCGGGGGGAGGACAGATACGCAGTATTTT. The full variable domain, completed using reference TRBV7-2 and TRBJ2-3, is GAGVSQSPSNKVTEKGKDVELRCDPISGHTALYWYRQSLGQGLEFLIYFQGNSAPDKSGLPSDRFSAERTGGSVSTLTIQRTQQEDSAVYLCASSSFRGGRTDTQYFGPGTRLTVL.

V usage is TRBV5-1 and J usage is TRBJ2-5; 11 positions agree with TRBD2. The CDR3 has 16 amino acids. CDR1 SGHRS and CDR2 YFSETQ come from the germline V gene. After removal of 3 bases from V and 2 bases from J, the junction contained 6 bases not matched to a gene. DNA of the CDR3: TGCGCCAGCAGCTCTTCGGGACTAGCGGAACAAGAGACCCAGTACTTC. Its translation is CASSSSGLAEQETQYF.

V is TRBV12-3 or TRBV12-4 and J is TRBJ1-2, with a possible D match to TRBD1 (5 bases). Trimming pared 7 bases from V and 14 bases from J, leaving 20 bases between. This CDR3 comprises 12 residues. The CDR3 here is CASTPGAAPLTF. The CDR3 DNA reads TGTGCCAGCACCCCTGGGGCAGCCCCTTTAACCTTC.

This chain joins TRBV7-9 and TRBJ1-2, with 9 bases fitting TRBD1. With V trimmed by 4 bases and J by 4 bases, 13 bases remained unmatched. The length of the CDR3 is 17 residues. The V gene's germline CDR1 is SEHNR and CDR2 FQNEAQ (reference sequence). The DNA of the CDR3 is TGTGCCAGCAGCTCGCCGGGACAGGGAGAGGGTGGCTATGGCTACACCTTC. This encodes CASSSPGQGEGGYGYTF.